A single sample gave rise to the 16 T cell receptor beta chains below, sequenced in a study of neurological immune-mediated disorders. TCRdb passed the 5' RACE reads through MiXCR, listing each CDR3 protein once. Seen here are around 46,000 distinct CDR3 sequences, about a quarter observed once, and the top ten hold more than 20%. The sample comprised PBMCs. These receptors all come from a woman between 70 and 85 years old in good health.

This clonotype was counted at least ten times. This rearrangement joins TRBV5-1 to TRBJ1-4, with 7 bases matching TRBD1. Germline loops: CDR1 SGHRS, CDR2 YFSETQ. V trimming: 3 bases; J trimming: 8 bases; junction bases outside the gene matches: 16. The CDR3 has 17 amino acids. For the CDR3, the DNA is TGCGCCAGCAGCTGGGCGCTTCGTCGGGACAGAGGCGAAAAACTGTTTTTT. This translates into CASSWALRRDRGEKLFF.

This clonotype was detected ten times or more. The CDR3 DNA reads as TGTGCCAGCAGGAGCCCGAAGGACTACACCGGGGAGCTGTTTTTT. This gives the protein CASRSPKDYTGELFF. This chain uses TRBV28 with TRBJ2-2; possible D gene TRBD2, 5 bases. The CDR3 extends over 15 amino acids. Germline V gene data show CDR1 as MDHEN and CDR2 as SYDVKM. The V end lost 6 bases, the J end lost 3 bases, and 14 bases lay between the germline ends.

Concerning this clonotype itself: The junction differs from germline at one of its ends, possibly a read error. The chain is built from TRBV5-1 and TRBJ2-2; unclear D gene. CDR3 length equals 12 residues. Germline values: CDR1 SGHRS, CDR2 YFSETQ. DNA of the CDR3: TGCGCCAGCAACTCCAACACCGAGGAGCTGTTTTTT. The encoded protein is CASNSNTEELFF.

In its sample, this clonotype was seen a few times. The rearrangement joins TRBV2 to TRBJ2-1, with D possibly matching TRBD1 (6 bases). CDR1 SNHLY and CDR2 FYNNEI come from the germline V gene. V shed 8 bases and J shed 9 bases, with 17 bases lying between them. The CDR3 runs to 13 residues. This chain's CDR3 is CASGWTDLGEQFF. The CDR3 coding sequence is TGTGCCAGCGGGTGGACAGACCTTGGTGAGCAGTTCTTC.

At least ten counts were recorded for this clonotype. This CDR3 reads CASSPSENTEAFF. In nucleotides, the CDR3 is TGTGCCAGCTCACCAAGTGAGAACACTGAAGCTTTCTTT. The J gene is TRBJ1-1, the V gene TRBV18; the D is unclear. This CDR3 comprises 13 residues. Germline V gives CDR1 KGHSH, CDR2 LQKENI. Trimming cost V 2 bases and J 1 base, with 5 bases left between them.

The chain carries TRBV11-2 and TRBJ2-3, with 8 bases identical to TRBD2. The CDR3 loop spans 14 amino acids. The V gene end was trimmed by 0 bases and the J gene end by 6 bases; junction bases not matched to a gene: 2. Germline V gene data show CDR1 as SGHAT and CDR2 as FQNNGV. The CDR3 nucleotides read TGTGCCAGCAGCTTAGACCCGGGGGGGGATACGCAGTATTTT. Translation: CASSLDPGGDTQYF.

This clonotype has a handful of counts. This chain uses TRBV11-3 with TRBJ2-1; 11 bases align to TRBD2. This CDR3 is built from 16 residues. With V trimmed by 0 bases and J by 6 bases, 4 bases remained unmatched. The germline gives CDR1 SGHNT, CDR2 YENEEA. This CDR3 is CASSLDSGRASNEQFF. The CDR3 nucleotides read TGTGCCAGCAGCTTAGATAGCGGGAGGGCCTCCAATGAGCAGTTCTTC.

In this sample, this clonotype turned up many times. The CDR3 loop is CASSESRGAGTDTQYF. CDR3 DNA sequence: TGCGCCAGCAGTGAGTCCCGGGGGGCTGGGACAGATACGCAGTATTTT. J is TRBJ2-3 and V is TRBV10-1; TRBD2 is a possible D gene (7 bases). Looked up from germline, CDR1 is WNHNN and CDR2 is SYGVQD (reference sequence). Trimming removed 0 bases at V and 3 bases at J, with 13 bases between. The CDR3 totals 16 residues.

This clonotype has at least ten counts. The chain uses TRBV5-1 and TRBJ2-3; D is possibly TRBD2 (5 bases). CDR1 and CDR2 from the germline V gene are SGHRS and YFSETQ. V lost 6 bases to trimming and J lost 2 bases, with 16 bases between them. CDR3 length: 15 residues. The CDR3 sequence is CASTLGDYPTDTQYF. The CDR3 DNA sequence: TGCGCCAGCACCCTGGGAGACTACCCCACAGATACGCAGTATTTT.

This clonotype was counted at least ten times. V and J are TRBV20-1 and TRBJ2-5, with TRBD1 as a possible D gene (6 bases). V was trimmed by 4 bases and J by 5 bases, leaving 26 bases between them. The CDR3 sequence is 17 residues long. From germline, CDR1 is DFQATT and CDR2 SNEGSKA (reference sequence). The DNA for the CDR3 is TGCAGTGCTATCAGTGGTGGTGGACAAAGGGGGACGGAGACCCAGTACTTC. This sequence encodes CSAISGGGQRGTETQYF.

This clonotype was seen at least ten times. The chain joins TRBV5-1 to TRBJ2-2; TRBD2 aligns across 7 bases. This CDR3 is 16 amino acids long. V shed 7 bases, J shed 0 bases, and the junction held 9 bases outside the gene matches. The germline V gene encodes CDR1 SGHRS and CDR2 YFSETQ. CDR3 bases: TGCGCCAGCGGGGAGGGGCGATCCTCGAACACCGGGGAGCTGTTTTTT. It is translated as CASGEGRSSNTGELFF.

This clonotype was counted many times. The gene calls are TRBV6-1 and TRBJ2-4; 9 nucleotides match TRBD1. This CDR3 comprises 14 residues. V lost 8 bases and J lost 8; bases outside the gene matches: 10. The V gene's germline CDR1 is MNHNS and CDR2 SASEGT. CDR3 in amino acids: CASQGDRGGYIQYF. CDR3 sequence (DNA): TGTGCCAGCCAGGGAGACAGGGGGGGGTACATTCAGTACTTC.

This clonotype showed up many times. J is TRBJ1-3 and V is TRBV7-9, with 8 bases identical to TRBD1. Trimming cost V 5 bases and J 4 bases; bases outside gene matches: 7. This CDR3 is 15 amino acids long. Germline CDR1 is SEHNR and CDR2 is FQNEAQ (reference sequence). CDR3 in amino acids: CASSLRTGRGNTIYF. CDR3 bases: TGTGCCAGCAGCCTTCGGACAGGGCGAGGAAACACCATATATTTT. The whole variable domain, filled in from reference TRBV7-9 and TRBJ1-3, reads DTGVSQNPRHKITKRGQNVTFRCDPISEHNRLYWYRQTLGQGPEFLTYFQNEAQLEKSRLLSDRFSAERPKGSFSTLEIQRTEQGDSAMYLCASSLRTGRGNTIYFGEGSWLTVV.

This clonotype has a count of ten or more. Here the CDR3 DNA reads TGTGCCAGCAGCTCGTCGCTGGGGGGAAGCGGGTACGAGCAGTACTTC. Its protein product is CASSSSLGGSGYEQYF. This sequence joins TRBV5-4 and TRBJ2-7; D perhaps matches TRBD2 (6 bases). The CDR3 extends over 16 amino acids. Germline assignment: CDR1 SGHNT and CDR2 YYREEE (reference sequence). V was clipped by 3 bases and J by 4 bases, with 20 bases between them.

This chain connects TRBV10-3 to TRBJ1-6, with 12 bases fitting TRBD1. Trimming took 3 bases from V and 6 from J; bases not matched to a gene: 3. Germline values: CDR1 ENHRY, CDR2 SYGVKD. The CDR3 sequence is 16 residues long. The CDR3 here is CAISEGDRGRNSPLHF. The CDR3 DNA is TGTGCCATCAGTGAAGGGGACAGGGGGCGTAATTCACCCCTCCACTTT.

This clonotype was seen only a few times. The V call is TRBV7-2, the J call TRBJ1-2; 7 bases are a match to TRBD1. In germline, CDR1 is SGHTA, CDR2 FQGNSA. The CDR3 runs 13 residues. V lost 5 bases and J lost 3; bases outside the gene matches: 3. CDR3 coding DNA: TGTGCCAGCAGCACCGGGACAGACTATGGCTACACCTTC. Its protein is CASSTGTDYGYTF.